This entry features one T cell receptor (beta chain) sequence. The antigen it binds to is not known. Nothing much larger sits one base from this clone, and base qualities are not available. The germline V gene sets CDR1 to MGHRA and CDR2 to YSYEKL. The CDR3 covers 15 residues, taking in both the cysteine and the phenylalanine. Only the CDR3 part of the read is kept: 45 bases, read in frame from the first base. V loses 2 bases of germline sequence and J loses 4 bases, and the interval between the two ends is 14 bases. Libraries were built with the immunoSEQ multiplex PCR assay. Concerning the study's data processing: To diagnose cytomegalovirus status from the catalog of TCR beta chain sequences, a statistical classification framework was built. As stored in TCRdb, this immuneACCESS dataset retains in-frame rearrangements with V and J assigned. A fraction of the clones does not appear; measured against another copy, unresolved V genes explain less than half of the discrepancy, and the remainder lacks a known reason. Clonal size and the V and J genes are those of that table, whereas D and trimming came from the DNA. Here the sample has over 120,000 clones; about 91% occur a single time. 4.5% of the sample lies in the top ten.

Separate from the roughly 650-subject first cohort, the validation cohort of some 130 subjects was the group to which the donors belonged. The sample originates from a study of cytomegalovirus exposure and HLA in healthy donors (dated by TCRdb to between 2016 and 2019). Study-level background: A later analysis indicated that the 110 or so validation repertoires were generated on the platform also employed for the approximately 700 repertoires of the first cohort. The study combined high-throughput TCR immunosequencing, statistical association of individual TCRs with disease status, and machine learning to predict cytomegalovirus infection status. Besides the first cohort of roughly 640 subjects, a separate validation cohort made up of roughly 120 different subjects was used. The study aimed to test whether signatures of past pathogen exposure could be identified by cataloging public T cell receptors.

The study at large found these results: The authors suggested that the approach could potentially be extended to other disease states and immunological phenotypes. The study listed 150 to 200 TCR beta chains as associated with cytomegalovirus. Most TCR sequences were observed very rarely across donors, whereas some public TCRs were present in many individuals. Subsequent analysis determined that TCRs grouped into clusters in the first cohort also showed a tendency toward co-occurrence across the roughly 110 validation repertoires, and about 94% of cluster scores exceeded 0. A later analysis lacked HLA typing for the validation cohort, so it scored co-occurrence in that cohort across all 110 or so repertoires. In vitro tests confirmed that a few of the cytomegalovirus-associated TCR beta chains recognize cytomegalovirus antigens. Cytomegalovirus status was reported to be diagnosed by the classifier with high specificity and sensitivity in both the original and validation cohorts.

The V and J segments used are TRBV4-1 and TRBJ1-2; TRBD1 is possibly the D segment (5 matching bases). The receptor was isolated from a young man in good health and CMV-seropositive. The sample was PBMCs. For the CDR3, the sequence is CASSQLRRGSYGYTF. The nucleotide sequence reads as follows: TGCGCCAGCAGCCAACTCAGACGGGGGAGCTATGGCTACACCTTC.